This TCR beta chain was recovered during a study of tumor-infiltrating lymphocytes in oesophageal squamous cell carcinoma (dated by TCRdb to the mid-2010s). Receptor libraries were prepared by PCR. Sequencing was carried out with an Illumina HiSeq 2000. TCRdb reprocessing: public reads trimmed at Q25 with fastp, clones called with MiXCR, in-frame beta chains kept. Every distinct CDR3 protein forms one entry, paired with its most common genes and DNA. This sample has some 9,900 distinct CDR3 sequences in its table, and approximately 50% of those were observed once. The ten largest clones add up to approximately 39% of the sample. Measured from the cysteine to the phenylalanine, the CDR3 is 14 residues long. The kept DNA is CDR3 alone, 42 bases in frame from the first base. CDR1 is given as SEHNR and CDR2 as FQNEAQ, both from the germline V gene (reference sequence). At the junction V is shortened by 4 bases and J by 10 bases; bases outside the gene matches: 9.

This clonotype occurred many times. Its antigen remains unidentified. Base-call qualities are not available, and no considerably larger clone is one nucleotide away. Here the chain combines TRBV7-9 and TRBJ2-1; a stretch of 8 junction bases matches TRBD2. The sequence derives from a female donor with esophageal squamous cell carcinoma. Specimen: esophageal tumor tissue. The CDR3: CASSSIPGLEEQFF. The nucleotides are TGTGCCAGCAGCTCTATTCCGGGACTAGAAGAGCAGTTCTTC.